This entry describes one T cell receptor (beta chain). The CDR3 loop spans 15 amino acids. Trimming cost V 3 bases and J 2 bases; bases outside gene matches: 4. The germline CDR1 and CDR2 sequences are SGDLS and YYNGEE. The sample comes from a study of blood T cell repertoires in COVID-19. Source study methods: Amplification from reference gene primers served as the basis for estimated nucleated cell counts. Here immunoSEQ multiplex PCR was the method, and the copy in TCRdb shows in-frame clones only, minus some. The V and J calls and clone size were taken over from that table, and D and trimming were inferred from the DNA. The table lists a few hundred thousand clones, nearly 90% of them singletons.

V usage is TRBV9 and J usage is TRBJ1-3; TRBD1 matches 8 bases. This TCR was sampled from a woman aged 25 to 45 who had recovered from COVID-19. Specimen: PBMCs or T cells enriched from blood (not recorded which). CDR3 loop: CASSAGQVPGNTIYF. In DNA form, the CDR3 reads TGTGCCAGCAGCGCGGGACAGGTCCCTGGAAACACCATATATTTT.